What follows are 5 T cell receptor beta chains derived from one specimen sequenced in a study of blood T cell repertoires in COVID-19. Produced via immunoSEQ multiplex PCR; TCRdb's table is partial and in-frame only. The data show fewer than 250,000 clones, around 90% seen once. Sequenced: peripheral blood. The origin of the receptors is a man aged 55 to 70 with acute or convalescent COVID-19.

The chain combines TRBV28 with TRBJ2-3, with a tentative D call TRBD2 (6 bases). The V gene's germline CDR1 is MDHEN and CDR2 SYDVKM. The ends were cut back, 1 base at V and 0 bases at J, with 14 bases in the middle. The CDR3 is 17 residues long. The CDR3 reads CASSLLAEVSSTDTQYF. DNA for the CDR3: TGTGCCAGCAGTTTATTAGCGGAAGTATCGAGCACAGATACGCAGTATTTT.

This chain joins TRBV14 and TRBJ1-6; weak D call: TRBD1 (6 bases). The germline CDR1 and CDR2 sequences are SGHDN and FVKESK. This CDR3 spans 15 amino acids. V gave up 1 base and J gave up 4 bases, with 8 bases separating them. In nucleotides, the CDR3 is TGTGCCAGCAGCCAAGTACAGGGTTATAATTCACCCCTCCACTTT. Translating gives CASSQVQGYNSPLHF. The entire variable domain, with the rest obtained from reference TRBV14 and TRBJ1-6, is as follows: EAGVTQFPSHSVIEKGQTVTLRCDPISGHDNLYWYRRVMGKEIKFLLHFVKESKQDESGMPNNRFLAERTGGTYSTLKVQPAELEDSGVYFCASSQVQGYNSPLHFGNGTRLTVT.

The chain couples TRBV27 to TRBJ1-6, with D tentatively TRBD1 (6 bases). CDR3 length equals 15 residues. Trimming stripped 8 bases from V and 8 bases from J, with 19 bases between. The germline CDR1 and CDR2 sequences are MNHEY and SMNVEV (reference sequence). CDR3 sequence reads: CASARGVAGDSPLHF. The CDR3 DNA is TGTGCCAGCGCTAGGGGGGTCGCGGGGGATTCACCCCTCCACTTT.

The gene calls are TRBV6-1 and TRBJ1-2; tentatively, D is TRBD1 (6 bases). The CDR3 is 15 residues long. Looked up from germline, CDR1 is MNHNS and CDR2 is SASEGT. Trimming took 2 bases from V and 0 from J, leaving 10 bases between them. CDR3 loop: CASSERRGANYGYTF. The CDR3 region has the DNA TGTGCCAGCAGTGAACGCAGGGGAGCTAACTATGGCTACACCTTC.

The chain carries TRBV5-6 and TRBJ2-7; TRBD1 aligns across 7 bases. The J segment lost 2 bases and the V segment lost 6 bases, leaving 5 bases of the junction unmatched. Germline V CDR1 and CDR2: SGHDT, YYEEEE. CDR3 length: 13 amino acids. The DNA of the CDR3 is TGTGCCAGCACCCGACAGGGACCCTACGAGCAGTACTTC. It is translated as CASTRQGPYEQYF.